Below are 2 T cell receptor beta chains sequenced from a single sample in a study of T cells in Graves' hyperthyroidism and ophthalmopathy (dated by TCRdb to between 2017 and 2020). Libraries came from multiplex PCR. Sequencing took place on an Illumina HiSeq 2000. The TCR beta CDR3 regions were amplified from RNA transcripts. A first-round RT-PCR of the TCR CDR3 used the HTBI primer set with the Qiagen OneStep RT-PCR kit. TCRdb handled the public reads itself, with Q25 trimming in fastp and clone calling in MiXCR, and kept productive beta chains. Entries that share a CDR3 protein sequence are merged under the most common genes and DNA. For this sample there are approximately 330,000 distinct CDR3 sequences; 18% appear just once. Less than 65% of the sample is held by the ten biggest clonotypes. Sequencing was carried out using blood. Receptors originate from a woman aged 50 to 60 with Graves' hyperthyroidism.

In the case of this clonotype: The junction and the germline gene differ at one end; a read error may be behind it. The genes are TRBV6-5 and TRBJ1-5; D gene unclear. This CDR3 is 13 amino acids long. CDR1 is MNHEY, CDR2 SVGAGI, per germline. The CDR3, as DNA: TGTGCCAGCGGTTACTCCCCCGGTCAGCCCCAGCATTTT. Its translation: CASGYSPGQPQHF.

In nucleotides, the CDR3 is TGTGCCAGCAGTTTGGGACAGGGGGGGGACGATACGCAGTATTTT. It translates to CASSLGQGGDDTQYF. This rearrangement joins TRBV28 to TRBJ2-3; TRBD1 aligns across 11 bases. V lost 3 bases, J lost 6 bases, and 5 bases stayed unmatched. Per germline, CDR1 MDHEN and CDR2 SYDVKM. The CDR3 is 15 amino acids.